A single sample gave rise to the 29 T cell receptor beta chains below, sequenced in a study of Ad26.COV2.S vaccination and SARS-CoV-2 variants. Only in-frame clones appear in the TCRdb table, and some are missing; sequencing was by immunoSEQ multiplex PCR. The sample lists around 420,000 clones, roughly 90% occurring once. The treatment here: 15 to 20 received Ad26.COV2.S at low or high dose, single or two shots; 5 received placebo; per-sample allocation not given. Sample collection was performed on day 63 after the first vaccine or placebo injection. The sequencing used peripheral blood, collected in a trial of Ad26.COV2.S vaccine versus placebo. The receptors were sampled from a person aged 18-65 years who received the Ad26.COV2.S COVID-19 vaccine or a placebo.

J is TRBJ1-4 and V is TRBV18; possible D gene TRBD1, 6 bases. Trimming shortened V by 3 bases and J by 8 bases, and 13 bases separated the two germline ends. CDR3 length: 14 residues. Germline lookup yields CDR1 KGHSH and CDR2 LQKENI. Here the CDR3 DNA reads TGTGCCAGCTCACCCTCAGGGGCGCAAGAAAAACTGTTTTTT. Residues: CASSPSGAQEKLFF.

With regard to this clone: Other nucleotide sequences in the sample specify the same CDR3. The genes are TRBV30 and TRBJ1-5, with D possibly being TRBD1 (6 bases). Germline V lookup: CDR1 GTSNPN, CDR2 SVGIG (reference sequence). The CDR3 runs 13 residues. Trimming pared 1 base from V and 5 bases from J, leaving 9 bases between. Here the CDR3 DNA reads TGTGCCTGGAGTGCCGGGGGCGATCAGCCCCAGCATTTT. Translating gives CAWSAGGDQPQHF.

The rearrangement links TRBV30 to TRBJ1-5; D remains unclear. Germline CDR1 reads GTSNPN; CDR2 reads SVGIG (reference sequence). The germline V and J ends were trimmed by 0 bases and 2 bases, with 5 bases remaining between them. The CDR3 length is 13 residues. The CDR3 protein is CAWSVKRNQPQHF. CDR3 sequence (DNA): TGTGCCTGGAGTGTCAAACGCAATCAGCCCCAGCATTTT.

The chain recombines TRBV7-8 with TRBJ1-1; no firm D call. Between the trimmed V and J ends, which lost 1 base and 1 base, there was a span of 4 bases. The germline V gene encodes CDR1 SGHVS and CDR2 FQNEAQ. This CDR3 comprises 13 residues. CDR3 sequence reads: CASSLGRNTEAFF. Here the CDR3 DNA reads TGTGCCAGCAGCTTAGGCCGGAACACTGAAGCTTTCTTT. The complete variable domain, with remaining parts taken from reference TRBV7-8 and TRBJ1-1, reads GAGVSQSPRYKVAKRGQDVALRCDPISGHVSLFWYQQALGQGPEFLTYFQNEAQLDKSGLPSDRFFAERPEGSVSTLKIQRTQQEDSAVYLCASSLGRNTEAFFGQGTRLTVV.

This chain connects TRBV9 to TRBJ1-2; possible D gene TRBD1, 5 bases. Looked up from germline, CDR1 is SGDLS and CDR2 is YYNGEE. Trimming removed 3 bases at V and 1 base at J, with 16 bases between. CDR3 length: 16 residues. This CDR3 is CASSAGPGTNNYGYTF. For the CDR3, the DNA is TGTGCCAGCAGCGCGGGACCCGGGACCAATAACTATGGCTACACCTTC.

This chain connects TRBV5-1 to TRBJ2-7; D may be TRBD1 or TRBD2 (6 bases each). This CDR3 is built from 15 residues. Trimming took off 1 base at V and 2 bases at J, with 13 bases between the two ends. Germline CDR1 is SGHRS and CDR2 is YFSETQ. The CDR3 here is CASSLRGLVPYEQYF. DNA for the CDR3: TGCGCCAGCAGCTTGCGGGGGCTGGTCCCCTACGAGCAGTACTTC.

The V and J genes are TRBV9 and TRBJ2-7; D is possibly TRBD1 or TRBD2 (6 bases each). V lost 4 bases to trimming and J lost 6 bases, with 17 bases between them. This CDR3 is 14 amino acids long. Per germline, CDR1 SGDLS and CDR2 YYNGEE. The DNA for the CDR3 is TGTGCCAGCAGCCTAGGGGGGAGTACGTCCGAGCAGTACTTC. Protein: CASSLGGSTSEQYF.

Only one count was recorded for this clone. The chain joins TRBV5-1 to TRBJ2-2, with 7 bases identical to TRBD1. This CDR3 spans 18 amino acids. CDR1 SGHRS and CDR2 YFSETQ come from the germline V gene. J lost 0 bases, V lost 1 base, and 9 bases had no gene match. Here the CDR3 DNA reads TGCGCCAGCAGCTTGACTCCAGGGGGATTCGCGAACACCGGGGAGCTGTTTTTT. As protein: CASSLTPGGFANTGELFF. The whole variable domain, filled in from reference TRBV5-1 and TRBJ2-2, reads KAGVTQTPRYLIKTRGQQVTLSCSPISGHRSVSWYQQTPGQGLQFLFEYFSETQRNKGNFPGRFSGRQFSNSRSEMNVSTLELGDSALYLCASSLTPGGFANTGELFFGEGSRLTVL.

The V and J genes are TRBV4-3 and TRBJ2-7; D gene unclear. Trimming removed 3 bases at V and 5 bases at J, with 14 bases between. CDR3 length: 14 residues. Germline CDR1 is LGHNA and CDR2 is YSLEER. CDR3 residues: CASSHEAWLNEQYF. Here the CDR3 DNA reads TGCGCCAGCAGCCACGAAGCATGGTTAAACGAGCAGTACTTC.

The V gene is TRBV5-5, the J gene TRBJ2-1, with D perhaps assigned TRBD1 or TRBD2 (5 bases each). The CDR3 contains 14 residues. Trimming took 7 bases from V and 8 from J, leaving 19 bases between them. CDR1 SGHKS and CDR2 YYEKEE come from the germline V gene (reference sequence). Here the CDR3 DNA reads TGTGCCAGCTTTCGTTCCGGGGCGTTCGATGAGCAGTTCTTC. Residues: CASFRSGAFDEQFF.

The genes are TRBV12-2 and TRBJ1-2; the table gives TRBD1 as D, unverified against the DNA. TRBV12-2 is flagged as a pseudogene. CDR3 size: 15 residues. The chain's CDR3 is CASRSRGQGAYGYTF. CDR3 bases: TGTGCAAGTCGCTCCCGCGGCCAAGGGGCCTATGGCTACACCTTC.

The J gene is TRBJ2-7, the V gene TRBV6-1; D is tentatively TRBD1 or TRBD2 (6 bases each). V was shortened by 0 bases and J by 0 bases, with 12 bases between the two germline ends. This CDR3 has 16 amino acids. Germline lookup yields CDR1 MNHNS and CDR2 SASEGT. The CDR3 reads CASSEAGGPSSYEQYF. The CDR3 DNA is TGTGCCAGCAGTGAAGCGGGGGGCCCAAGCTCCTACGAGCAGTACTTC.

The chain joins TRBV7-2 to TRBJ2-2; D uncertain. Germline V gives CDR1 SGHTA, CDR2 FQGNSA. The CDR3 is made up of 14 amino acids. The V and J ends lost 4 bases and 5 bases respectively, with 11 bases between them. CDR3 nucleotide sequence: TGTGCCAGCAGCTCACATAAATATACCGGGGAGCTGTTTTTT. Its protein is CASSSHKYTGELFF.

The chain has TRBV7-3 and TRBJ2-2; D is unclear. Trimming shortened V by 9 bases and J by 1 base, and 6 bases separated the two germline ends. The length of the CDR3 is 12 residues. Germline values: CDR1 SGHTA, CDR2 FQGTGA. Here the CDR3 DNA reads TGTGCCAGTGGAAAGAACACCGGGGAGCTGTTTTTT. Protein: CASGKNTGELFF.

The chain has TRBV5-8 and TRBJ2-5; a weak D match, TRBD2 (5 bases). V lost 4 bases and J lost 1, with 11 bases in between. CDR1 is SGHTS and CDR2 is YDEGEE in the germline V gene. The length of the CDR3 is 14 residues. In nucleotides, the CDR3 is TGTGCCAGCAGCATCAAGGACTTCCAAGAGACCCAGTACTTC. Its translation: CASSIKDFQETQYF.

The chain joins TRBV28 to TRBJ1-2; TRBD1 aligns across 10 bases. This CDR3 region has 15 residues. Losses at the gene ends were 2 bases for V and 5 bases for J; bases not matched to a gene: 5. Looked up from germline, CDR1 is MDHEN and CDR2 is SYDVKM. The CDR3 spells CASSLGGGQGYGYTF. The CDR3 DNA reads as TGTGCCAGCAGTTTAGGAGGGGGACAGGGGTATGGCTACACCTTC.

This chain connects TRBV24-1 to TRBJ2-3; the D gene could be TRBD1 or TRBD2 (5 bases each). CDR3 length: 14 amino acids. Trimming stripped 5 bases from V and 5 bases from J, with 13 bases between. Looked up from germline, CDR1 is KGHDR and CDR2 is SFDVKD. The CDR3 region has the DNA TGTGCCACCAGTGGGGCAGGGAGTCTAGATACGCAGTATTTT. Amino acid sequence: CATSGAGSLDTQYF.

This rearrangement joins TRBV7-8 to TRBJ2-3; D ambiguous. This CDR3 contains 14 residues. CDR1 SGHVS and CDR2 FQNEAQ come from the germline V gene. The V end was cut by 0 bases, the J end by 5 bases, with 9 bases between. CDR3 loop: CASSLAEGRDTQYF. DNA of the CDR3: TGTGCCAGCAGCTTAGCGGAAGGACGAGATACGCAGTATTTT.

The genes are TRBV20-1 and TRBJ2-7, with D possibly being TRBD1 (6 bases). This CDR3 has 11 amino acids. Trimming took 2 bases from V and 6 from J, leaving 8 bases between them. Looked up from germline, CDR1 is DFQATT and CDR2 is SNEGSKA (reference sequence). The CDR3 DNA sequence: TGCAGTGCTAGAACGGACAGCGAGCAGTACTTC. Its translation is CSARTDSEQYF.

The chain uses TRBV28 and TRBJ2-7, with D tentatively TRBD1 (5 bases). Germline CDR1 reads MDHEN; CDR2 reads SYDVKM. This CDR3 spans 14 amino acids. Trimming removed 7 bases at V and 7 bases at J, with 20 bases between. The CDR3 spells CASTQLGRFGEQYF. CDR3 nucleotides: TGTGCCAGCACCCAATTGGGGCGGTTTGGAGAGCAGTACTTC.

This sequence joins TRBV6-5 and TRBJ1-5, with a weak D call TRBD1 (6 bases). The CDR3 has 13 amino acids. From germline, CDR1 is MNHEY and CDR2 SVGAGI. Trimming took 10 bases from V and 6 from J, leaving 16 bases between them. The CDR3 here is CATRTVAAQPQHF. The CDR3 region has the DNA TGTGCCACCAGGACAGTTGCGGCTCAGCCCCAGCATTTT.

The chain employs TRBV27 and TRBJ2-5, with TRBD2 matching over 7 bases. In germline, CDR1 is MNHEY, CDR2 SMNVEV (reference sequence). The length of the CDR3 is 13 residues. The J segment lost 3 bases and the V segment lost 7 bases, leaving 5 bases of the junction unmatched. The DNA for the CDR3 is TGTGCCAGCACCTCTGCGGGGGAAGAGACCCAGTACTTC. This sequence encodes CASTSAGEETQYF.

The chain is built from TRBV9 and TRBJ2-1; TRBD2 matches at 12 bases. The CDR3 is made up of 18 amino acids. V was pared by 1 base and J by 0 bases, with 5 bases of the junction left unmatched. CDR1 is SGDLS, CDR2 YYNGEE, per germline. The CDR3 sequence is CASSVTSGGTSSYNEQFF. In DNA form, the CDR3 reads TGTGCCAGCAGCGTAACTAGCGGGGGGACAAGCTCCTACAATGAGCAGTTCTTC.

The chain couples TRBV7-9 to TRBJ2-7; the D gene is possibly TRBD2 (6 bases). The germline V gene has CDR1 SEHNR and CDR2 FQNEAQ (reference sequence). Deletions cut 5 bases from V and 5 bases from J, with 16 bases between. The CDR3 has 14 amino acids. The DNA for the CDR3 is TGTGCCAGCAGCCTAGGAGGGTACGGGCACGAGCAGTACTTC. As protein: CASSLGGYGHEQYF.

This clone was seen once. The chain is built from TRBV7-2 and TRBJ2-1; 10 bases match TRBD2. The CDR3 length is 16 residues. J was trimmed by 3 bases and V by 5 bases; bases with no gene match: 7. The germline gives CDR1 SGHTA, CDR2 FQGNSA. CDR3 sequence (DNA): TGTGCCAGCAGCCTAGGAGCGGGGGGGCACTACAATGAGCAGTTCTTC. This translates into CASSLGAGGHYNEQFF.

The chain combines TRBV5-6 with TRBJ1-1, with D possibly matching TRBD1 (6 bases). This CDR3 has 14 amino acids. Trimming took 4 bases from V and 1 from J, leaving 11 bases between them. Looked up from germline, CDR1 is SGHDT and CDR2 is YYEEEE. The CDR3 DNA reads as TGTGCCAGCAGCCCGAGGACAGAGAACACTGAAGCTTTCTTT. It yields the protein CASSPRTENTEAFF.

This chain connects TRBV12-3 or TRBV12-4 to TRBJ2-4; TRBD1 or TRBD2 may be the D gene (5 bases each). This CDR3 region has 13 residues. V shed 8 bases and J shed 0 bases, with 8 bases lying between them. This CDR3 is CASWDLAKNIQYF. CDR3 sequence (DNA): TGTGCCAGCTGGGACCTAGCCAAAAACATTCAGTACTTC.

This rearrangement joins TRBV28 to TRBJ2-3; D gene unclear. V gave up 1 base and J gave up 2 bases, with 16 bases separating them. The CDR3 runs to 17 residues. CDR1 and CDR2 from the germline V gene are MDHEN and SYDVKM. CDR3 DNA sequence: TGTGCCAGCAGTTTATCATTGCCGGTCCAGGACACAGATACGCAGTATTTT. It encodes CASSLSLPVQDTDTQYF.

The V gene is TRBV9, the J gene TRBJ1-2; D is ambiguous. The CDR3 consists of 12 residues. The V and J ends lost 2 bases and 2 bases respectively, with 4 bases between them. In germline, CDR1 is SGDLS, CDR2 YYNGEE. The CDR3 is CASSVGNYGYTF. CDR3 bases: TGTGCCAGCAGCGTGGGGAACTATGGCTACACCTTC. The complete variable domain, with remaining parts taken from reference TRBV9 and TRBJ1-2, reads DSGVTQTPKHLITATGQRVTLRCSPRSGDLSVYWYQQSLDQGLQFLIQYYNGEERAKGNILERFSAQQFPDLHSELNLSSLELGDSALYFCASSVGNYGYTFGSGTRLTVV.